The sequence of this T cell receptor beta chain was determined in a study of T cell responses to AZD1222 COVID-19 vaccine (TCRdb year 2021). Study-level background: Because spike-specific TCR depth and breadth did not differ between the two schedules, AZD1222 recipients who got a second dose at roughly 4 weeks were pooled with those who got a second dose at roughly 12 weeks. A total of over 230 trial participants underwent TCR sequencing, of whom 207 had received two doses of AZD1222 and some 25 had received two doses of the MenACWY control vaccine. Trial participants were enrolled into age subgroups of 18-55, 56-69 and 70-plus years, which contained about 150, 27 and 61 TCR-sequenced participants, respectively. Broader findings and caveats from the paper: The whole spike protein was spanned by vaccine-associated CD4 TCRs, and dominant responses were seen in regions 160-218 and 743-854. Most participants were white British and females outnumbered males, and the authors suggested that clonal diversity may have been underestimated. After two AZD1222 doses, spike-specific TCR breadth and depth were significantly higher than at day 0 and than in MenACWY recipients. In the small 56-69-year group, the increase in depth fell short of significance, most likely because of low power. Because no samples from the day 14 peak response were available, repertoires could be characterized only after the peak T cell response. Conclusions about previously exposed vaccinees are limited because only a handful of AZD1222 recipients were SARS-CoV-2 seropositive at baseline. Epitopes outside the regions mutated in the B.1.351 and B.1.1.7 variants were reportedly recognized by nearly half of the unique spike-specific TCRs.

The CDR3 regions of human TCRbeta chains were analyzed by immunosequencing. The study's processing was this. TCRs in the repertoires were matched against a reference library of SARS-CoV-2-specific TCRs that had been generated with the MIRA antigen-specificity platform. Breadth was defined as the fraction of unique TCRs that were SARS-CoV-2-associated. Depth was defined as the fraction of total T cells that were SARS-CoV-2-associated. Using the MIRA data, each spike-specific TCR was mapped to the spike region that the TCR reacts to and placed in a CD4 or CD8 class. Log10-transformed breadth and depth values were compared by one-way ANOVA with Sidak's multiple comparisons tests. In TCRdb, the immuneACCESS table is reduced to in-frame sequences with V and J assigned. These tables do not hold every clone; where another copy was compared, an unresolved V gene accounts for under half, and the others remain unexplained. The D gene and trimming were derived from the DNA, and the V and J assignments and clone size from that table. This sample gives approximately 150,000 clones in total; roughly 90% of them show up just once. The ten largest clones capture just under 3% of the sample.

For this clone: Its recognized antigen is unknown. One base away there is no much larger clone; base qualities are not given.

In light of the paper, this sample's time point label describes: baseline before first vaccination. Vaccinee samples came from UK trials COV001 and COV002, including a single-blind randomized controlled phase 2/3 trial of AZD1222 (ChAdOx1 nCoV-19) in healthy adults. For TCRbeta chain sequencing, PBMC samples from trial participants were taken at day 0 and at day 28 after the second dose. The sequence came from an adult in good health. The specimen was peripheral blood, collected on day 0 of AZD1222 vaccination.

The DNA reads TGTGCCAGCAGTGAATTCACAGGTGAGGGTGAGCAGTTCTTC. Its protein product is CASSEFTGEGEQFF. This sequence uses TRBV2 and TRBJ2-1; the D segment may tentatively be TRBD1 or TRBD2, each giving 5 matched bases. CDR1 SNHLY and CDR2 FYNNEI were looked up in the germline V gene. The germline ends are 14 bases apart after V is trimmed by 2 bases and J by 9 bases. Inclusive of the bounding cysteine and phenylalanine, the CDR3 is 14 residues long. The CDR3 DNA has 42 bases and is translated from base 1. Where the CDR3 stops, the reference TRBV2 and TRBJ2-1 genes take over; the full variable domain is EPEVTQTPSHQVTQMGQEVILRCVPISNHLYFYWYRQILGQKVEFLVSFYNNEISEKSEIFDDQFSVERPDGSNFTLKIRSTKLEDSAMYFCASSEFTGEGEQFFGPGTRLTVL.